The 6 T cell receptor beta chains presented below share a single source sample, sequenced in a study of spatial heterogeneity in lung cancer. TCRdb re-derived calls from the 5' RACE reads in MiXCR, one entry per CDR3 protein. The sample shows over 95,000 distinct CDR3 sequences, roughly 10% of them seen only once. Time point defined: blood at routine non-recurrence follow-up after resection. The material sequenced was PBMCs, taken at follow-up. Receptors were obtained from a female donor with early-stage non-small cell lung cancer.

This clonotype was picked up many times. CDR3 loop: CASSFTGGAGELFF. In DNA form, the CDR3 reads TGTGCCAGCAGCTTCACTGGGGGAGCCGGGGAGCTGTTTTTT. The chain joins TRBV7-3 to TRBJ2-2; D possibly uses TRBD1 or TRBD2 (5 bases each). This CDR3 has 14 amino acids. V gave up 3 bases and J gave up 6 bases, with 11 bases separating them. CDR1 SGHTA and CDR2 FQGTGA come from the germline V gene.

This chain uses TRBV29-1 with TRBJ2-1; D may be TRBD1 (5 bases). CDR3 length equals 16 residues. From germline, CDR1 is SQVTM and CDR2 ANQGSEA. V lost 6 bases and J 0 bases, leaving 18 bases between the germline ends. The DNA of the CDR3 is TGCAGCGTCGCTCCCTTGGACACCTCCTCCTACAATGAGCAGTTCTTC. Translation: CSVAPLDTSSYNEQFF.

The chain carries TRBV29-1 and TRBJ2-3; 11 bases map to TRBD2. The CDR3 runs 15 residues. Germline CDR1 is SQVTM and CDR2 is ANQGSEA. V gave up 6 bases and J gave up 8 bases; unmatched junction bases: 13. The CDR3 DNA sequence: TGCAGCGTGGGGAGTCATAGCGGGAGGGCCGGTACGCAGTATTTT. Translated, it gives CSVGSHSGRAGTQYF.

This clonotype was recorded a few times. The chain recombines TRBV28 with TRBJ2-7; 7 bases align to TRBD1. Germline CDR1 reads MDHEN; CDR2 reads SYDVKM. The ends lost 6 bases at V and 0 bases at J; junction bases unmatched: 8. The CDR3 contains 15 residues. CDR3 nucleotides: TGTGCCAGCAGGGAAGGGGGCCCGAGCTCCTACGAGCAGTACTTC. Its translation is CASREGGPSSYEQYF.

This clonotype was seen many times. The V gene is TRBV4-2, the J gene TRBJ2-7, with a possible D match to TRBD2 (6 bases). The V and J ends lost 4 bases and 2 bases respectively, with 18 bases between them. Per germline, CDR1 LGHNA and CDR2 YNFKEQ. The CDR3 contains 16 residues. The CDR3 DNA is TGTGCCAGCAGCCCCTCTCCGGGACTTCCCCCCTACGAGCAGTACTTC. As protein: CASSPSPGLPPYEQYF.

This rearrangement joins TRBV24-1 to TRBJ2-1, with 7 bases aligning to TRBD1. Trimming cost V 10 bases and J 4 bases; bases outside gene matches: 15. Germline V CDR1 and CDR2: KGHDR, SFDVKD. This CDR3 comprises 16 residues. In DNA form, the CDR3 reads TGTGCCACAGAGGGGTCGGGACAGAATACTTACAATGAGCAGTTCTTC. It is translated as CATEGSGQNTYNEQFF.